The rows below give T cell receptor beta chains drawn from one sample of a study of identical twins. TCRdb passed the 5' RACE reads through MiXCR, listing each CDR3 protein once. Of about 730,000 distinct CDR3 sequences listed, 21% are singletons. This same sample was also taken into another study, of T cells expressing NK-cell markers.

The material sequenced was PBMCs. These TCRs come from a woman between 18 and 30 years old in good health. CDR3s include the opening cysteine and the closing phenylalanine or tryptophan. A D gene is named only where the DNA matches it firmly. Clone size appears in some rows only: once, few, many, or a class for an expanded clone.

size: many
D: .
V: TRBV6-1
J: TRBJ2-3
DNA: TGTGCCAGCACCCAAGAGGGGAGCACAGATACGCAGTATTTT
CDR3: CASTQEGSTDTQYF

size: .
D: .
V: TRBV7-3
J: TRBJ2-6
DNA: TGTGCCAGCAGCTTAGGGTCTGTAGCCTCTGGGGCCAACGTCCTGACTTTC
CDR3: CASSLGSVASGANVLTF

size: many
D: TRBD2
V: TRBV12-3/TRBV12-4
J: TRBJ2-3
DNA: TGTGCCAGCAGCTTGACTAGCGGGGGTCAAGATACGCAGTATTTT
CDR3: CASSLTSGGQDTQYF

size: few
D: .
V: TRBV28
J: TRBJ1-2
DNA: TGTGCCAGCAGTTTGAGAGGACCAAACTATGGCTACACCTTC
CDR3: CASSLRGPNYGYTF

size: .
D: .
V: TRBV15
J: TRBJ1-2
DNA: TGTGCCACCAGCAGAGGAACGGCAGGATATGGCTACACCTTC
CDR3: CATSRGTAGYGYTF

size: .
D: TRBD2
V: TRBV20-1
J: TRBJ2-3
DNA: TGCAGTGCCTCCCCGGGTAGCGGGGGGGCGGGTACGCAGTATTTT
CDR3: CSASPGSGGAGTQYF

size: .
D: .
V: TRBV5-1
J: TRBJ1-1
DNA: TGCGCCAGCAGGGTAGCGCAGACCCTAGAAGCTTTCTTT
CDR3: CASRVAQTLEAFF

size: .
D: TRBD1
V: TRBV24-1
J: TRBJ2-3
DNA: TGTGCCACCAGGGGGACAGGGGAAGATACGCAGTATTTT
CDR3: CATRGTGEDTQYF

size: .
D: .
V: TRBV19
J: TRBJ1-1
DNA: TGTGCCAGTAGTATCGACCGGGACACTCAGAACACTGAAGCTTTCTTT
CDR3: CASSIDRDTQNTEAFF

size: many
D: .
V: TRBV12-3/TRBV12-4
J: TRBJ2-1
DNA: TGTGCCAGCAGTTTTCTGACACTAGACAATGAGCAGTTCTTC
CDR3: CASSFLTLDNEQFF

size: .
D: .
V: TRBV7-2
J: TRBJ2-1
DNA: TGTGCCAGCAGCTTAGCGAATCCTCGGAATGAGCAGTTCTTC
CDR3: CASSLANPRNEQFF

size: .
D: TRBD2
V: TRBV20-1
J: TRBJ2-1
DNA: TGCAGTGCCCGAAACCGACTAGCTAATGAGCAGTTCTTC
CDR3: CSARNRLANEQFF

size: .
D: .
V: TRBV20-1
J: TRBJ2-5
DNA: TGCAGTGCTGGGCCGGGCCTGGGGCTGGAGACCCAGTACTTC
CDR3: CSAGPGLGLETQYF

size: .
D: .
V: TRBV10-3
J: TRBJ1-1
DNA: TGTGCCATCAGTGACCCTAGATCCAACACTGAAGCTTTCTTT
CDR3: CAISDPRSNTEAFF

size: many
D: .
V: TRBV20-1
J: TRBJ2-1
DNA: TGCAGTGCCCTCAGTCAGAATGAGCAGTTCTTC
CDR3: CSALSQNEQFF

size: few
D: .
V: TRBV12-3/TRBV12-4
J: TRBJ2-3
DNA: TGTGCCAGCAGTTTAGTGGAGGGGGATACGCAGTATTTT
CDR3: CASSLVEGDTQYF

size: few
D: .
V: TRBV5-1
J: TRBJ1-6
DNA: TGCGCCAGCAGAAGAGCGAATTCACCCCTCCACTTT
CDR3: CASRRANSPLHF

size: few
D: TRBD1
V: TRBV20-1
J: TRBJ2-7
DNA: TGCAGTGCTAGAAAGGGGACAGGGGGTTCCTACGAGCAGTACTTC
CDR3: CSARKGTGGSYEQYF

size: few
D: .
V: TRBV20-1
J: TRBJ2-7
DNA: TGCAGTGCTAGAGATCCTCAGGGAGCCGGGACCTACGAGCAGTACTTC
CDR3: CSARDPQGAGTYEQYF

size: .
D: .
V: TRBV20-1
J: TRBJ1-2
DNA: TGCAGTGCTAGGGGGGGGTTTCCTAACTATGGCTACACCTTC
CDR3: CSARGGFPNYGYTF

size: .
D: .
V: TRBV6-1
J: TRBJ1-6
DNA: TGTGCCAGCAGCGTAGGGGGCTATAATTCACCCCTCCACTTT
CDR3: CASSVGGYNSPLHF

size: .
D: TRBD1
V: TRBV12-3/TRBV12-4
J: TRBJ1-1
DNA: TGTGCCAGCACCCTTGGGACAGGGGGAGCTTTCTTT
CDR3: CASTLGTGGAFF

size: .
D: TRBD1
V: TRBV2
J: TRBJ1-2
DNA: TGTGCCAGCACCTGGGACAGGGTGTTAGGCTACACCTTC
CDR3: CASTWDRVLGYTF

size: few
D: TRBD2
V: TRBV20-1
J: TRBJ2-3
DNA: TGCAGTGCTAGAACCAGACTAGCGGGAGAAGAAGATACGCAGTATTTT
CDR3: CSARTRLAGEEDTQYF

size: many
D: .
V: TRBV20-1
J: TRBJ2-7
DNA: TGCAGTGCTCGGGGGTCCGATTACGAGCAGTACTTC
CDR3: CSARGSDYEQYF